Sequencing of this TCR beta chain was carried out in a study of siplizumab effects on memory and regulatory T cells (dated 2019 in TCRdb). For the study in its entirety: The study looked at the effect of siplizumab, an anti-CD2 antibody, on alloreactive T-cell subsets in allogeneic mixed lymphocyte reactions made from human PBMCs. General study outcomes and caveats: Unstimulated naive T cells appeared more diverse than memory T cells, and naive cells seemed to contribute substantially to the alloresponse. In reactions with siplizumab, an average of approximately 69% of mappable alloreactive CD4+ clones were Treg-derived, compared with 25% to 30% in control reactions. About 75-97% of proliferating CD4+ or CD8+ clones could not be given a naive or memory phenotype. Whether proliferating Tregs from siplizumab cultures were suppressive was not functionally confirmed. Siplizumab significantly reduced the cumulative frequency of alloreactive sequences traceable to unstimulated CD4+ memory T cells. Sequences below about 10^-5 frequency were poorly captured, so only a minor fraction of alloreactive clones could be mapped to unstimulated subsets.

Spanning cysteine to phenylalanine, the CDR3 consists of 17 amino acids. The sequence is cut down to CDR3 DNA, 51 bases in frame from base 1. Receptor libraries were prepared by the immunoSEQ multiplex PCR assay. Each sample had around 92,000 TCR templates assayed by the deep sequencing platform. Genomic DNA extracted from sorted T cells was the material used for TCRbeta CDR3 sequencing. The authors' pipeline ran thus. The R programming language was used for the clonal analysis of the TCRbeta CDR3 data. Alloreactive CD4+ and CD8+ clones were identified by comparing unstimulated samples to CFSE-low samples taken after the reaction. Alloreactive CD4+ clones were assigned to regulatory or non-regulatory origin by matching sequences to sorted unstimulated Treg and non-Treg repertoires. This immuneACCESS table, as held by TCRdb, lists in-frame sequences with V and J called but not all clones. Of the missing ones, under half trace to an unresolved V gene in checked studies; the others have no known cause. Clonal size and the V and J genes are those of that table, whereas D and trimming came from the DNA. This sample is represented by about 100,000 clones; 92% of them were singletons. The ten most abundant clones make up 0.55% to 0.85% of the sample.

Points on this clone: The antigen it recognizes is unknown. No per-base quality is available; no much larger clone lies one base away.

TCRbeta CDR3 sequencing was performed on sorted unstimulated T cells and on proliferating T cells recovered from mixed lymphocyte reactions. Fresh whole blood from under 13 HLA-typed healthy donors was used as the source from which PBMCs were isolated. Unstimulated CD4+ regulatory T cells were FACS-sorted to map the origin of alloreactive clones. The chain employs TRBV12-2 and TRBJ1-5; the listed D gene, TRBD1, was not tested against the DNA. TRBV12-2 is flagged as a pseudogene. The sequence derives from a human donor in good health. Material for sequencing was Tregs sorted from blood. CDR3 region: CASRLAGNWGLNQPQHF. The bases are TGTGCAAGTCGCCTAGCGGGTAACTGGGGCCTCAATCAGCCCCAGCATTTT.